This passage covers 9 T cell receptor beta chains from one sample sequenced in a study of cytomegalovirus exposure and HLA in healthy donors. PCR primers comprised 60 Vbeta and 13 Jbeta primers. Only in-frame clones appear in the TCRdb table, and some are missing; sequencing was by immunoSEQ multiplex PCR. The data contain some 170,000 clones, roughly 82% of them singletons. Sequencing was carried out using PBMCs. Receptors were obtained from a woman aged 25 to 45 in good health and CMV-seronegative.

This rearrangement joins TRBV30 to TRBJ2-7; D is possibly TRBD2 (5 bases). Germline lookup yields CDR1 GTSNPN and CDR2 SVGIG (reference sequence). CDR3 size: 11 residues. Trimming cost V 4 bases and J 7 bases, with 11 bases left between them. CDR3 DNA: TGTGCCTGGAAAAGGGAGAGGGAGCAGTACTTC. Translated: CAWKREREQYF.

This clone was seen only a few times. V gene TRBV5-4 combines with J gene TRBJ1-1; D is ambiguous. V was trimmed by 0 bases and J by 6 bases, leaving 6 bases between them. CDR3 length: 12 amino acids. Per germline, CDR1 SGHNT and CDR2 YYREEE (reference sequence). CDR3 DNA sequence: TGTGCCAGCAGCTTGGAGCATGCTGAAGCTTTCTTT. This encodes CASSLEHAEAFF.

The V and J genes are TRBV19 and TRBJ1-1, with 9 bases that match TRBD1. Germline V CDR1 and CDR2: LNHDA, SQIVND (reference sequence). Trimming at V came to 6 bases and at J to 1 base, leaving 6 bases not matched to a gene. The CDR3 loop spans 15 amino acids. The chain's CDR3 is CASRVTGGWNTEAFF. CDR3 bases: TGTGCCAGTAGGGTAACAGGGGGCTGGAACACTGAAGCTTTCTTT.

V and J are TRBV2 and TRBJ1-1; perhaps TRBD1 as D (5 bases). CDR3 length: 14 residues. Trimming stripped 5 bases from V and 5 bases from J, with 15 bases between. CDR1 and CDR2 (germline): SNHLY, FYNNEI. The CDR3 DNA reads as TGTGCCAGCAGTCCTAGGGGAGGATGGACTGAAGCTTTCTTT. Translation: CASSPRGGWTEAFF.

The V gene is TRBV27, the J gene TRBJ1-5; D possibly corresponds to TRBD1 (6 bases). This CDR3 is 15 amino acids long. V lost 6 bases to trimming and J lost 3 bases, with 15 bases between them. Germline-derived CDR1 and CDR2 are MNHEY and SMNVEV (reference sequence). CDR3 region: CASRPTGRPNQPQHF. As DNA, the CDR3 is TGTGCCAGCAGACCGACAGGCCGCCCCAATCAGCCCCAGCATTTT.

V gene TRBV5-1 combines with J gene TRBJ2-5; TRBD2 matches at 7 bases. Germline assignment: CDR1 SGHRS and CDR2 YFSETQ. The CDR3 has 14 residues. V was clipped by 0 bases and J by 5 bases; unmatched bases: 4. The CDR3 sequence is CASSLAAGAETQYF. The CDR3 DNA follows: TGCGCCAGCAGCTTGGCTGCGGGAGCTGAGACCCAGTACTTC.

In this sample, this clone turned up a few times. V usage is TRBV9 and J usage is TRBJ2-1; 10 nucleotides agree with TRBD1. After removal of 4 bases from V and 1 base from J, the junction contained 5 bases not matched to a gene. The CDR3 runs to 16 residues. The germline V gene encodes CDR1 SGDLS and CDR2 YYNGEE. The CDR3 sequence is CASSPRGQGSYNEQFF. The DNA for the CDR3 is TGTGCCAGCAGCCCCCGGGGACAGGGGTCCTACAATGAGCAGTTCTTC.

The chain joins TRBV27 to TRBJ2-1, with TRBD2 matching over 10 bases. V lost 6 bases, J lost 4 bases, and 21 bases stayed unmatched. This CDR3 is 20 amino acids long. CDR1 and CDR2 from the germline V gene are MNHEY and SMNVEV (reference sequence). The CDR3 loop is CASSHLPGTPSGRVYNEQFF. CDR3 nucleotides: TGTGCCAGCAGCCACCTTCCGGGCACTCCTAGCGGGAGAGTGTACAATGAGCAGTTCTTC.

The rearrangement uses TRBV11-3 and TRBJ2-5, with 8 nucleotides matching TRBD1. Germline loops: CDR1 SGHNT, CDR2 YENEEA. With V trimmed by 5 bases and J by 2 bases, 4 bases remained unmatched. This CDR3 region has 14 residues. CDR3 residues: CASSAGQVQETQYF. The DNA of the CDR3 is TGTGCCAGCAGCGCGGGACAGGTTCAAGAGACCCAGTACTTC.